The 26 T cell receptor beta chains below were found in one sample sequenced in a study of cytomegalovirus exposure and HLA in healthy donors. The PCR had 60 Vbeta and 13 Jbeta primers. Data came from immunoSEQ multiplex PCR; TCRdb stores just in-frame clones and leaves some out. The sample has about 97,000 clones, 83% seen once; the top ten hold 2.5% to 3%. The specimen sequenced was PBMCs. The source of these receptors is a man between 40 and 49 years old in good health and CMV-seronegative.

The table lists this clone with a few counts. J is TRBJ1-1 and V is TRBV7-9; D is undetermined. This CDR3 is 14 amino acids long. The V gene's germline CDR1 is SEHNR and CDR2 FQNEAQ (reference sequence). V was clipped by 1 base and J by 5 bases, with 11 bases between them. CDR3 sequence: CASSLGVRGTEAFF. The CDR3 DNA reads as TGTGCCAGCAGCTTAGGTGTACGGGGTACTGAAGCTTTCTTT. The full variable domain, rest sourced from reference TRBV7-9 and TRBJ1-1, is DTGVSQNPRHKITKRGQNVTFRCDPISEHNRLYWYRQTLGQGPEFLTYFQNEAQLEKSRLLSDRFSAERPKGSFSTLEIQRTEQGDSAMYLCASSLGVRGTEAFFGQGTRLTVV.

The chain combines TRBV28 with TRBJ2-1, with TRBD1 identical over 7 bases. This CDR3 region has 15 residues. V lost 3 bases, J lost 6 bases, and 8 bases stayed unmatched. Germline V lookup: CDR1 MDHEN, CDR2 SYDVKM. The CDR3 DNA reads as TGTGCCAGCAGTTTGGGGGACAGTATTTTCAATGAGCAGTTCTTC. Translation: CASSLGDSIFNEQFF.

In nucleotides, the CDR3 is TGTGCCAGCAGCGTTTCAACAGGCCAGGGGGAGACCCAGTACTTC. Amino acids: CASSVSTGQGETQYF. The V call is TRBV9, the J call TRBJ2-5, with a weak D call TRBD1 (6 bases). The V end lost 2 bases, the J end lost 5 bases, and 16 bases lay between the germline ends. The CDR3 covers 15 residues. Germline-derived CDR1 and CDR2 are SGDLS and YYNGEE. Drawing the rest from reference TRBV9 and TRBJ2-5, the complete variable domain is DSGVTQTPKHLITATGQRVTLRCSPRSGDLSVYWYQQSLDQGLQFLIQYYNGEERAKGNILERFSAQQFPDLHSELNLSSLELGDSALYFCASSVSTGQGETQYFGPGTRLLVL.

The chain recombines TRBV6-4 with TRBJ2-2, with TRBD2 matching 11 bases. V trimming: 5 bases; J trimming: 1 base; junction bases outside the gene matches: 3. The CDR3 runs to 16 residues. Germline V CDR1 and CDR2: MRHNA, SNTAGT. The chain's CDR3 is CASSNLAGGNTGELFF. In DNA, the CDR3 is TGTGCCAGCAGTAACCTAGCGGGGGGGAACACCGGGGAGCTGTTTTTT.

The J gene is TRBJ1-1, the V gene TRBV6-4; D is possibly TRBD1 (5 bases). Germline loops: CDR1 MRHNA, CDR2 SNTAGT. CDR3 length equals 14 residues. The germline V and J ends were trimmed by 0 bases and 4 bases, with 9 bases remaining between them. This CDR3 reads CASSDSGGSTEAFF. DNA of the CDR3: TGTGCCAGCAGTGACTCGGGGGGGTCCACTGAAGCTTTCTTT.

The gene calls are TRBV4-1 and TRBJ2-7, with 12 bases that match TRBD2. The CDR3 totals 15 residues. Looked up from germline, CDR1 is MGHRA and CDR2 is YSYEKL. V was clipped by 5 bases and J by 2 bases; unmatched bases: 4. CDR3 loop: CASSGWTSGAYEQYF. The CDR3 nucleotides read TGCGCCAGCAGCGGGTGGACTAGCGGGGCCTACGAGCAGTACTTC.

This sequence joins TRBV7-3 and TRBJ2-2; perhaps TRBD2 as D (6 bases). The ends were cut back, 2 bases at V and 6 bases at J, with 13 bases in the middle. The CDR3 is 15 amino acids. Germline CDR1 and CDR2: SGHTA and FQGTGA. The CDR3 sequence is CASSLWGGSAGELFF. The CDR3 DNA is TGTGCCAGCAGCTTATGGGGAGGTAGTGCCGGGGAGCTGTTTTTT. Combining the CDR3 with reference TRBV7-3 and TRBJ2-2 gives the whole variable domain GAGVSQTPSNKVTEKGKYVELRCDPISGHTALYWYRQSLGQGPEFLIYFQGTGAADDSGLPNDRFFAVRPEGSVSTLKIQRTERGDSAVYLCASSLWGGSAGELFFGEGSRLTVL.

V gene TRBV18 combines with J gene TRBJ2-1; D perhaps matches TRBD2 (5 bases). Germline V gene data show CDR1 as KGHSH and CDR2 as LQKENI. V was clipped by 5 bases and J by 8 bases, with 16 bases between them. CDR3 length: 14 residues. The CDR3 spells CASSRTVRADEQFF. The DNA for the CDR3 is TGTGCCAGCTCAAGGACCGTCCGAGCGGATGAGCAGTTCTTC. Complete variable domain (other parts from reference TRBV18 and TRBJ2-1): NAGVMQNPRHLVRRRGQEARLRCSPMKGHSHVYWYRQLPEEGLKFMVYLQKENIIDESGMPKERFSAEFPKEGPSILRIQQVVRGDSAAYFCASSRTVRADEQFFGPGTRLTVL.

The J gene is TRBJ2-2, the V gene TRBV6-5, with no clear D. CDR1 MNHEY and CDR2 SVGAGI come from the germline V gene. The CDR3 runs 12 residues. Trimming pared 6 bases from V and 5 bases from J, leaving 7 bases between. CDR3 sequence reads: CASSGRTGELFF. The CDR3 nucleotides read TGTGCCAGCAGCGGTAGAACCGGGGAGCTGTTTTTT.

In nucleotides, the CDR3 is TGTGCCAGCAGCGTAGCGGCAGGGGGCTACGAGCAGTACTTC. The encoded protein is CASSVAAGGYEQYF. The genes are TRBV9 and TRBJ2-7, with 7 bases that match TRBD1. Looked up from germline, CDR1 is SGDLS and CDR2 is YYNGEE. V shed 0 bases, J shed 3 bases, and the junction held 3 bases outside the gene matches. The CDR3 sequence is 14 residues long.

A word on this clone: One junction end disagrees with the germline gene, perhaps due to a read error. The V and J genes are TRBV7-9 and TRBJ1-2; a possible D gene is TRBD1 (5 bases). CDR3 length: 12 residues. Per germline, CDR1 SEHNR and CDR2 FQNEAQ (reference sequence). The CDR3 sequence is CSSSPQGRGYTF. The CDR3 DNA sequence: TGTTCCAGCAGCCCCCAGGGTCGTGGCTACACCTTC.

This rearrangement joins TRBV13 to TRBJ2-7; 9 positions agree with TRBD2. This CDR3 spans 17 amino acids. Germline CDR1 reads PRHDT; CDR2 reads FYEKMQ (reference sequence). The J segment lost 7 bases and the V segment lost 5 bases, leaving 18 bases of the junction unmatched. CDR3 region: CASSPEGAGGYQKEQYF. As DNA, the CDR3 is TGTGCCAGCAGCCCAGAGGGCGCGGGGGGGTATCAAAAAGAGCAGTACTTC.

The gene calls are TRBV2 and TRBJ1-1, with D maybe TRBD1 (6 bases). The CDR3 spans 14 residues. Per the germline V gene, CDR1 is SNHLY and CDR2 is FYNNEI. With 4 bases removed from V and 5 bases from J, the gap between germline ends came to 14 bases. This CDR3 reads CASSARGGLTEAFF. For the CDR3, the DNA is TGTGCCAGCAGTGCCAGAGGGGGTTTGACTGAAGCTTTCTTT.

The chain links TRBV9 to TRBJ2-5, with a possible D match to TRBD2 (6 bases). V was cut by 1 base and J by 7 bases, with 26 bases left in between. Looked up from germline, CDR1 is SGDLS and CDR2 is YYNGEE. This CDR3 region has 18 residues. The CDR3 loop reads CASSVREVNSGTGVTQYF. In DNA form, the CDR3 reads TGTGCCAGCAGCGTAAGGGAGGTGAATTCCGGGACGGGGGTGACCCAGTACTTC.

V is TRBV10-2 and J is TRBJ2-7; 8 bases fit TRBD2. The CDR3 runs 15 residues. Germline CDR1 is WSHSY and CDR2 is SAAADI. J was trimmed by 2 bases and V by 6 bases; bases with no gene match: 9. CDR3 amino acids: CASRVSGEVTYEQYF. CDR3 DNA: TGCGCCAGCAGGGTTAGCGGGGAGGTAACCTACGAGCAGTACTTC.

The chain links TRBV7-2 to TRBJ2-3; TRBD2 agrees at 8 bases. CDR3 length: 17 amino acids. Trimming removed 1 base from V and 1 base from J; junction bases left unmatched: 7. Germline loops: CDR1 SGHTA, CDR2 FQGNSA. As DNA, the CDR3 is TGTGCCAGCAGCTTAGAGTCACGGGGGGGCGGCACAGATACGCAGTATTTT. Translated, it gives CASSLESRGGGTDTQYF.

J is TRBJ1-1 and V is TRBV6-5; D is unresolved. This CDR3 is built from 12 residues. Trimming removed 6 bases at V and 1 base at J, with 6 bases between. Germline lookup yields CDR1 MNHEY and CDR2 SVGAGI. CDR3 coding DNA: TGTGCCAGCAGCCGGGGGAACACTGAAGCTTTCTTT. Translated: CASSRGNTEAFF.

The V gene is TRBV5-6, the J gene TRBJ2-2, with D possibly TRBD1 on 5 matching bases. CDR3 length equals 16 residues. V dropped 4 bases and J dropped 0 bases, with 13 bases sitting between them. Germline V gene data show CDR1 as SGHDT and CDR2 as YYEEEE. The CDR3 DNA sequence: TGTGCCAGCAGCCCGGAAGGGGAAGCGAACACCGGGGAGCTGTTTTTT. As protein: CASSPEGEANTGELFF.

The V call is TRBV7-8, the J call TRBJ1-2; no firm D call. This CDR3 is 14 amino acids long. Germline V CDR1 and CDR2: SGHVS, FQNEAQ. V shed 1 base and J shed 1 base, with 7 bases lying between them. The CDR3 loop is CASSLVAFNYGYTF. The CDR3 nucleotides are TGTGCCAGCAGCTTAGTAGCTTTTAACTATGGCTACACCTTC.

The J gene is TRBJ1-1, the V gene TRBV6-6; the D gene is possibly TRBD1 (6 bases). Trimming cost V 5 bases and J 5 bases, with 18 bases left between them. Germline V CDR1 and CDR2: MNHNY, SVGAGI (reference sequence). This CDR3 has 15 residues. In DNA, the CDR3 is TGTGCCAGCAGTCATAACAGGGAATGGGGAACTGAAGCTTTCTTT. Protein product: CASSHNREWGTEAFF.

V gene TRBV4-1 combines with J gene TRBJ2-7; 9 bases fit TRBD2. V was pared by 0 bases and J by 7 bases, with 7 bases of the junction left unmatched. The CDR3 contains 15 residues. CDR1 and CDR2 from the germline V gene are MGHRA and YSYEKL. CDR3 coding DNA: TGCGCCAGCAGCCAAGACGCTGCGGGGGGGAGGGAGCAGTACTTC. Translating it yields CASSQDAAGGREQYF.

This clone appeared a single time. One end of the junction fails to match germline, which may point to a read error. As DNA, the CDR3 is TGTGCTAGCAGCCCAGGACTAGCGGGGGGCACAGATACGCAGTATTTT. Amino acids: CASSPGLAGGTDTQYF. The chain links TRBV7-7 to TRBJ2-3, with 13 bases fitting TRBD2. The CDR3 has 16 residues. Germline CDR1 and CDR2: SSHAT and FNYEAQ (reference sequence).

The chain links TRBV5-1 to TRBJ2-5, with TRBD2 identical over 13 bases. V trimming: 0 bases; J trimming: 3 bases; junction bases outside the gene matches: 5. The CDR3 runs to 17 residues. CDR1 is SGHRS and CDR2 is YFSETQ in the germline V gene. DNA of the CDR3: TGCGCCAGCAGCTTGGCCGGGGGGACTAGCGGGGAAGAGACCCAGTACTTC. Residues: CASSLAGGTSGEETQYF.

This chain uses TRBV4-3 with TRBJ2-7; 11 bases are shared with TRBD1. V lost 4 bases, J lost 5 bases, and 10 bases stayed unmatched. Germline assignment: CDR1 LGHNA and CDR2 YSLEER. This CDR3 has 16 residues. CDR3 sequence (DNA): TGCGCCAGCAGCCCGCAAGAGGGACAGGGGGAGGACGAGCAGTACTTC. Amino acid sequence: CASSPQEGQGEDEQYF.

This chain connects TRBV27 to TRBJ1-1; 7 bases match TRBD1. Germline V gives CDR1 MNHEY, CDR2 SMNVEV (reference sequence). Trimming at V came to 5 bases and at J to 0 bases, leaving 6 bases not matched to a gene. This CDR3 has 15 amino acids. The CDR3 reads CASSTGGQLNTEAFF. The CDR3 DNA sequence: TGTGCCAGCAGTACCGGGGGACAGTTGAACACTGAAGCTTTCTTT.

This chain links TRBV7-9 with TRBJ1-2, with D uncertain. V lost 0 bases and J 5 bases, leaving 10 bases between the germline ends. The CDR3 has 14 amino acids. Germline values: CDR1 SEHNR, CDR2 FQNEAQ (reference sequence). CDR3 nucleotide sequence: TGTGCCAGCAGCTTAGCTCCCCCTGTATATGGCTACACCTTC. As protein: CASSLAPPVYGYTF.